The next 22 T cell receptor beta chains were all read from a single sample in a study of T cells in Graves' hyperthyroidism and ophthalmopathy. The investigators amplified TCR beta CDR3 regions from RNA transcripts. The TCR CDR3 first-round RT-PCR relied on the HTBI primer set. TCRdb itself ran the multiplex PCR reads through MiXCR, one entry per CDR3 protein. The sample consists of some 770,000 distinct CDR3 sequences, around 17% of them appearing once. The sequenced sample was blood. These receptors all come from a man aged 18 to 30 with Graves' hyperthyroidism.

This clonotype was seen at least ten times. Here the CDR3 reads CASSAGQGTDTQYF. The CDR3 DNA reads TGTGCCAGCAGTGCGGGACAGGGCACAGATACGCAGTATTTT. V is TRBV6-1 and J is TRBJ2-3, with 8 bases fitting TRBD1. This CDR3 has 14 amino acids. The V gene end was trimmed by 4 bases and the J gene end by 1 base; junction bases not matched to a gene: 1. The germline V gene has CDR1 MNHNS and CDR2 SASEGT.

The chain is built from TRBV7-6 and TRBJ2-5; 9 bases align to TRBD1. The ends lost 4 bases at V and 4 bases at J; junction bases unmatched: 10. The CDR3 runs 16 residues. CDR1 and CDR2 (germline): SGHVS, FNYEAQ. The CDR3 here is CASSSKTGGNGETQYF. The CDR3 coding sequence is TGTGCCAGCAGCTCAAAGACAGGGGGGAATGGAGAGACCCAGTACTTC.

Comments on this clonotype: Compared with germline, one end of the junction differs, possibly owing to a read error. The rearrangement uses TRBV18 and TRBJ2-1, with D maybe TRBD2 (5 bases). This CDR3 spans 12 amino acids. Per germline, CDR1 KGHSH and CDR2 LQKENI. The CDR3 nucleotides are TGTGCCAGCTCACCAACTAGGAATGAGCGGTTCTTC. As protein: CASSPTRNERFF.

This clonotype came up a few times. The V gene is TRBV29-1, the J gene TRBJ1-2; a possible D gene is TRBD1 (5 bases). The CDR3 runs 15 residues. Trimming removed 5 bases from V and 1 base from J, with 17 bases in between. Per the germline V gene, CDR1 is SQVTM and CDR2 is ANQGSEA. The CDR3 nucleotides read TGCAGCGTTACAGGAGAGAGGGGCCTTAACTATGGCTACACCTTC. Protein sequence: CSVTGERGLNYGYTF.

This chain links TRBV11-2 with TRBJ2-7; TRBD1 matches 11 bases. The CDR3 runs to 15 residues. Germline-derived CDR1 and CDR2 are SGHAT and FQNNGV. V lost 1 base and J lost 3; bases outside the gene matches: 2. The DNA of the CDR3 is TGTGCCAGCAGCTTAGGGGGACAGGGGGACTACGAGCAGTACTTC. It specifies CASSLGGQGDYEQYF.

This clonotype was found a few times. This chain connects TRBV19 to TRBJ2-2; D uncertain. CDR1 and CDR2 (germline): LNHDA, SQIVND (reference sequence). The CDR3 runs 15 residues. Trimming left V 2 bases short and J 0 bases short, with 7 bases between. For the CDR3, the DNA is TGTGCCAGTAGTATACTCGGAACGAACACCGGGGAGCTGTTTTTT. Protein sequence: CASSILGTNTGELFF. Variable domain in full (rest from reference TRBV19 and TRBJ2-2): DGGITQSPKYLFRKEGQNVTLSCEQNLNHDAMYWYRQDPGQGLRLIYYSQIVNDFQKGDIAEGYSVSREKKESFPLTVTSAQKNPTAFYLCASSILGTNTGELFFGEGSRLTVL.

The table lists this clonotype with many counts. This sequence joins TRBV28 and TRBJ1-4; D remains ambiguous. Trimming stripped 2 bases from V and 3 bases from J, with 4 bases between. CDR1 MDHEN and CDR2 SYDVKM come from the germline V gene. The CDR3 runs 13 residues. The CDR3 reads CASSLPANEKLFF. The CDR3 region has the DNA TGTGCCAGCAGTTTACCCGCTAATGAAAAACTGTTTTTT.

This clonotype has a handful of counts. This sequence joins TRBV7-9 and TRBJ2-2; the match to TRBD2 covers 8 bases. The V gene's germline CDR1 is SEHNR and CDR2 FQNEAQ (reference sequence). This CDR3 is built from 16 residues. Trimming removed 7 bases from V and 1 base from J; junction bases left unmatched: 8. CDR3 DNA: TGTGCCAGCAAACCCAGCGGGAGTTGGAACACCGGGGAGCTGTTTTTT. Residues: CASKPSGSWNTGELFF. Full variable domain (missing parts from reference TRBV7-9 and TRBJ2-2): DTGVSQNPRHKITKRGQNVTFRCDPISEHNRLYWYRQTLGQGPEFLTYFQNEAQLEKSRLLSDRFSAERPKGSFSTLEIQRTEQGDSAMYLCASKPSGSWNTGELFFGEGSRLTVL.

This clonotype was recorded many times. One end of the junction does not line up with germline, which may come from a read error. The rearrangement links TRBV7-2 to TRBJ2-1; D is unresolved. Germline lookup yields CDR1 SGHTA and CDR2 FQGNSA. The CDR3 is 14 residues long. CDR3 region: CASRSPGSYNEQFF. Here the CDR3 DNA reads TGTGCCAGCAGGTCCCCCGGCTCCTACAATGAGCAATTCTTC.

The table lists this clonotype with many counts. This chain uses TRBV5-1 with TRBJ2-7, with TRBD2 matching 9 bases. Looked up from germline, CDR1 is SGHRS and CDR2 is YFSETQ. CDR3 length equals 14 residues. Trimming took 4 bases from V and 7 from J; bases not matched to a gene: 9. The CDR3: CASSNLAGAEEQYF. The DNA for the CDR3 is TGCGCCAGCAGCAACTTAGCGGGAGCGGAAGAGCAGTACTTC.

At least ten counts were recorded for this clonotype. The chain couples TRBV20-1 to TRBJ2-7; the match to TRBD1 covers 9 bases. Per the germline V gene, CDR1 is DFQATT and CDR2 is SNEGSKA (reference sequence). The length of the CDR3 is 14 residues. V dropped 2 bases and J dropped 1; count of bases not matched to a gene: 3. CDR3: CSARLQGASYEQYF. In DNA form, the CDR3 reads TGCAGTGCTAGATTACAGGGGGCGTCCTACGAGCAGTACTTC.

The rearrangement uses TRBV19 and TRBJ2-2; D not resolved. CDR1 and CDR2 from the germline V gene are LNHDA and SQIVND (reference sequence). Trimming took 5 bases from V and 1 from J, leaving 14 bases between them. There are 16 residues in the CDR3. The CDR3 DNA reads as TGTGCCAGTAGTGGAGATGAACAGTGGAACACCGGGGAGCTGTTTTTT. Its translation: CASSGDEQWNTGELFF.

This clonotype appeared many times. This chain connects TRBV10-3 to TRBJ2-5; maybe TRBD2 (5 bases). V was trimmed by 0 bases and J by 5 bases, leaving 10 bases between them. The CDR3 runs to 14 residues. Germline lookup yields CDR1 ENHRY and CDR2 SYGVKD. This chain's CDR3 is CAISESGGEETQYF. In DNA form, the CDR3 reads TGTGCCATCAGTGAGTCGGGTGGGGAGGAGACCCAGTACTTC.

This clonotype was picked up many times. The chain carries TRBV12-3 or TRBV12-4 and TRBJ1-1, with D unclear. This CDR3 has 13 amino acids. V dropped 7 bases and J dropped 1 base, with 10 bases sitting between them. The DNA for the CDR3 is TGTGCCAGCATTAAGACGGAGAACACTGAAGCTTTCTTT. This codes for CASIKTENTEAFF.

This clonotype has a handful of counts. The chain has TRBV10-2 and TRBJ2-7; TRBD2 agrees at 8 bases. From germline, CDR1 is WSHSY and CDR2 SAAADI. This CDR3 has 13 amino acids. The V and J ends lost 2 bases and 5 bases, in that order; junction bases with no gene match: 2. The CDR3 sequence: CASSETSGHEQYF. The DNA for the CDR3 is TGCGCCAGCAGTGAGACTAGCGGCCACGAGCAGTACTTC.

This clonotype was observed a few times. The chain is built from TRBV11-1 and TRBJ2-5, with 9 positions matching TRBD2. This CDR3 spans 15 amino acids. Germline loops: CDR1 SGHAT, CDR2 FQDESV (reference sequence). The V and J ends lost 2 bases and 4 bases, in that order; junction bases with no gene match: 5. CDR3 in amino acids: CASSLIAGDAETQYF. The CDR3 DNA follows: TGTGCCAGCAGCTTAATAGCGGGAGATGCAGAGACCCAGTACTTC.

This clonotype has just a few counts. The chain employs TRBV12-3 or TRBV12-4 and TRBJ2-3; the D is unclear. The CDR3 length is 12 residues. Trimming took 4 bases from V and 7 from J, leaving 9 bases between them. The CDR3 region is CASSSMSYTQYF. The CDR3 DNA follows: TGTGCCAGCAGTTCCATGTCTTATACGCAGTATTTT.

Comment on this clonotype: This may stem from a read error, because a much larger clone lies one nucleotide away. The chain couples TRBV20-1 to TRBJ2-7, with 7 bases fitting TRBD2. Germline V gives CDR1 DFQATT, CDR2 SNEGSKA (reference sequence). V trimming: 5 bases; J trimming: 7 bases; junction bases outside the gene matches: 17. The CDR3 consists of 15 residues. DNA for the CDR3: TGCAGTGCTCAGGGAGGGTGGGAGAGTAGGGATGAGCAGTACTTC. It translates to CSAQGGWESRDEQYF.

At least ten counts were recorded for this clonotype. The chain uses TRBV12-5 and TRBJ2-1; 7 positions match TRBD2. Looked up from germline, CDR1 is LGHNT and CDR2 is FRNRAP. This CDR3 has 12 residues. V was pared by 6 bases and J by 13 bases, with 9 bases of the junction left unmatched. The DNA for the CDR3 is TGTGCTAGTGGCCCCCCCGGGGGGACTCAGTTCTTC. Its protein product is CASGPPGGTQFF.

The V gene is TRBV12-3 or TRBV12-4, the J gene TRBJ1-4, with D possibly TRBD1 on 6 matching bases. This CDR3 region has 16 residues. Trimming shortened V by 3 bases and J by 4 bases, and 15 bases separated the two germline ends. This CDR3 is CASSFDRSVGNEKLFF. The DNA for the CDR3 is TGTGCCAGCAGTTTTGACAGGAGCGTAGGTAATGAAAAACTGTTTTTT.

This chain connects TRBV6-2 or TRBV6-3 to TRBJ1-2; weak D call: TRBD1 (5 bases). This CDR3 spans 15 amino acids. In germline, CDR1 is MNHEY, CDR2 SVGEGT. V shed 0 bases and J shed 7 bases, with 15 bases lying between them. The CDR3, as DNA: TGTGCCAGCAGTTACTCGCCGTCGGGGGGGAGTGGCTACACCTTC. As protein: CASSYSPSGGSGYTF.

This clonotype was seen repeatedly, ten times or more. This chain connects TRBV14 to TRBJ2-7, with D possibly TRBD1 on 5 matching bases. Germline CDR1 is SGHDN and CDR2 is FVKESK. The CDR3 has 14 residues. V was trimmed by 0 bases and J by 6 bases, leaving 12 bases between them. The CDR3 loop reads CASSQEEGAREQYF. Written as DNA, the CDR3 is TGTGCCAGCAGCCAAGAAGAAGGGGCTCGCGAGCAGTACTTC.